This entry describes one T cell receptor (beta chain). The target antigen is unknown. Incorporated into the TCR beta cDNA libraries were unique molecular identifiers, which served to reduce PCR and sequencing biases. When about 0.85 to 11 million T cells were used, they gave about 540,000 cDNA molecules. TCRdb reanalysed the PCR reads using MiXCR and keeps one entry per CDR3 protein. The sample lists about 460,000 distinct CDR3 sequences, roughly 45% occurring once. The sample originates from a study of post-analysis software for immune sequencing data. The study's findings and limits: A significant reduction in normalized Chao1 diversity was observed in multiple sclerosis patients versus controls. Clustering by F measure revealed strong co-clustering among samples prepared together in one batch. The study found TRBV5-6, TRBV5-1 and TRBV20-1 among about five TRBV segments more frequent in patients than controls.

This CDR3 spans 15 amino acids. Germline CDR1 is SGHRS and CDR2 is YFSETQ. Trimming left V 4 bases short and J 13 bases short, with 24 bases between. The source is a girl aged 5-17 years with multiple sclerosis. Sequencing input: blood. The chain has TRBV5-1 and TRBJ2-4; D ambiguous. The CDR3 loop reads CASSITTSSYNEQYF. In DNA, the CDR3 is TGCGCCAGCAGCATCACTACCAGCTCCTACAATGAGCAGTACTTC.